This TCR beta chain was recorded in a study of CD4+ T cells in melanoma. Study-wide results and limits: A reported correlation linked neoantigen-specific CD4+ T cells to CD8+, macrophage and B cell function.

V was clipped by 10 bases and J by 2 bases, with 17 bases between them. The CDR3 consists of 14 residues. Germline lookup yields CDR1 SEHNR and CDR2 FQNEAQ (reference sequence). The protocol was immunoSEQ multiplex PCR, while the TCRdb copy is restricted to in-frame clones and leaves out a portion. The table records 110,000 to 150,000 clones, about nine tenths of them present only once. This clone turned up a few times. Its antigen is unidentified. The gene calls are TRBV7-9 and TRBJ2-5, with D perhaps matching TRBD1 (5 bases). This receptor was obtained from a human donor with melanoma. The CDR3, as DNA: TGTGCCATTGGGGCGGAGCACCCACAAGAGACCCAGTACTTC. Translating gives CAIGAEHPQETQYF.